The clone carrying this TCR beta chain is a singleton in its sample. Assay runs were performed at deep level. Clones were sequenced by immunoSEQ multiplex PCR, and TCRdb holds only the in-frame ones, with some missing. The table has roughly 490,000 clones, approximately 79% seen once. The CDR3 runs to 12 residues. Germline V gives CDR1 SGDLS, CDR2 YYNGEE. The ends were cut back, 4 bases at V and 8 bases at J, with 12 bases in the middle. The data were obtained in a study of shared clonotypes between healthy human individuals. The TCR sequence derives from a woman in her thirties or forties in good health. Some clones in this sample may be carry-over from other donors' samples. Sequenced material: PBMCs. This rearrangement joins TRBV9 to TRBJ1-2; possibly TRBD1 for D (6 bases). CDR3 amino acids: CASSFTGNGYTF. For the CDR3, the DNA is TGTGCCAGCAGCTTTACAGGGAACGGCTACACCTTC.